The rows below give T cell receptor beta chains drawn from one sample of a study of cytomegalovirus exposure and HLA in healthy donors. The table came from immunoSEQ multiplex PCR; TCRdb's copy has only in-frame clones and leaves some out. The data contain about 140,000 clones, nearly 90% of them singletons. The specimen sequenced was PBMCs. The origin of the receptors is a woman in her thirties or forties in good health and CMV-seronegative. Each CDR3 is given with its conserved first and last residue. A D gene is named only where the DNA matches it firmly. Rows give clone size only sometimes, using once, few, many, or a class for an expanded clone.

V	size	D	J	DNA	CDR3
TRBV25-1	-	TRBD2	TRBJ2-5	TGTGCCAGCAGTGAGGGGGGACTAGCGGGAGGAGAGACCCAGTACTTC	CASSEGGLAGGETQYF
TRBV2	-	-	TRBJ1-5	TGTGCCAGCAGCGACCAGGGCGTTGGGCCCCAGCATTTT	CASSDQGVGPQHF
TRBV30	once	-	TRBJ1-5	TGTGCCTGGAGTTCTGGACACCTTAGGATGACCCAGCATTTT	CAWSSGHLRMTQHF
TRBV27	-	-	TRBJ2-2	TGTGCCAGCACCCCATCTCAGACAGGAGCCTTCACCGGGGAGCTGTTTTTT	CASTPSQTGAFTGELFF
TRBV25-1	once	-	TRBJ1-1	TGTGCCAGCATAGGCGGGTTGAACACTGAAGCTTTCTTT	CASIGGLNTEAFF
TRBV5-1	once	-	TRBJ1-1	TGCGCCAGCAGCTTGGCCGGGGGGCGCGTCACTGAAGCTTTCTTT	CASSLAGGRVTEAFF
TRBV4-1	-	TRBD2	TRBJ2-7	TGCGCCAGCAGCCAAGGCCCTACCGGGACTAGCCTTCGCCATTCCTACGAGCAGTACTTC	CASSQGPTGTSLRHSYEQYF
TRBV4-3	few	-	TRBJ1-1	TGCGCCAGCGCTTACCAGCGGGGGGGCACTGAAGCTTTCTTT	CASAYQRGGTEAFF
TRBV4-3	few	TRBD1	TRBJ1-5	TGCGCCAGCAGCCAAGTGGTCCGGACAGGGGGTATATTTAGCAATCAGCCCCAGCATTTT	CASSQVVRTGGIFSNQPQHF
TRBV10-3	-	TRBD1	TRBJ1-2	TGTGCCATCAGCGAGTCGAGGGACAGCCCTAACTATGGCTACACCTTC	CAISESRDSPNYGYTF
TRBV11-2	once	-	TRBJ2-3	TGTGCCAGCAGCTGGGCGCATACGCAGTATTTT	CASSWAHTQYF
TRBV19	-	-	TRBJ1-2	TGTGCCAGTAGCCCCTGGGGGGGCACGGGTTATGGCTACACCTTC	CASSPWGGTGYGYTF
TRBV28	-	-	TRBJ2-7	TGTGCCAGCAGTTTATGGAGAGAGCAGTACTTC	CASSLWREQYF
TRBV5-1	-	-	TRBJ2-1	TGCGCCAGCATGGAGGGCTACAATGAGCAGTTCTTC	CASMEGYNEQFF
TRBV5-5	-	TRBD1	TRBJ1-2	TGTGCCAGCAGCCCCGGACAGGGGGCATATGGCTACACCTTC	CASSPGQGAYGYTF
TRBV28	-	TRBD2	TRBJ2-1	TGTGCCACCCTGCCCGGACTAGCGAACTACAATGAGCAGTTCTTC	CATLPGLANYNEQFF
TRBV7-9	once	-	TRBJ2-2	TGTTCCAGCAGCTTAGCGCTAACGGGGGCGAACACCGGGGAGCTGTTTTTT	CSSSLALTGANTGELFF
TRBV19	-	TRBD1	TRBJ1-1	TGTGCCAGTAGTATAGACGATACAGGGGGCACTGAAGCTTTCTTT	CASSIDDTGGTEAFF
TRBV7-8	-	TRBD1	TRBJ1-2	TGTGCCAGCAGCTCCACAGGGGGGTATGGCTACACCTTC	CASSSTGGYGYTF
TRBV20-1	-	TRBD1	TRBJ2-7	TGCAGTGTCGGACAGGGACGCGAGCAGTACTTC	CSVGQGREQYF
TRBV11-3	-	-	TRBJ2-1	TGTGCCAGCAGCCGAGACAGACTAGCCTACAATGAGCAGTTCTTC	CASSRDRLAYNEQFF
TRBV5-4	-	-	TRBJ1-3	TGTGCCAGCAGCTTCCAGGGTGATCCGGGAAACACCATATATTTT	CASSFQGDPGNTIYF
TRBV30	-	-	TRBJ2-5	TGTGCCTGGAGTGTATTGCCTAACGAGGAGACCCAGTACTTC	CAWSVLPNEETQYF
TRBV5-1	-	TRBD1	TRBJ2-7	TGCGCCAGCAGCTTGGAGCCAGGGGGTTACTACGAGCAGTACTTC	CASSLEPGGYYEQYF
TRBV5-5	-	TRBD2	TRBJ2-1	TGTGCCAGCCCGGGACTAGCGGGGAGTCATTTTAGTAATGAGCAGTTCTTC	CASPGLAGSHFSNEQFF
TRBV19	-	TRBD2	TRBJ2-5	TGTGCCAGTAGTATGGGCGCTAGCGGGAGAAGGGAGACCCAGTACTTC	CASSMGASGRRETQYF
TRBV28	-	-	TRBJ2-7	TGTGCCAGCAGTTTATTCGCGGGACTCGACAGATATGGGCAGTACTTC	CASSLFAGLDRYGQYF
TRBV28	few	TRBD1	TRBJ1-6	TGTGCCAGCAGGGGACCGGGACAGGGTTATTCACCCCTCCACTTT	CASRGPGQGYSPLHF
TRBV4-1	-	-	TRBJ2-5	TGCGCCAGCAGCCAAGTTGTCTCTGCGGGGTGGGGGCAAGAGACCCAGTACTTC	CASSQVVSAGWGQETQYF
TRBV11-2	-	-	TRBJ2-3	TGTGCCAGCAGTCCCACCGGTGATACGCAGTATTTT	CASSPTGDTQYF
TRBV7-8	-	TRBD1	TRBJ2-1	TGTGCCAGCAGCCAACAGGGGCTACACAATGAGCAGTTCTTC	CASSQQGLHNEQFF
TRBV7-8	-	-	TRBJ2-1	TGTGCCAGCAGCTTTCGGGACACCGCGTCCTACAATGAGCAGTTCTTC	CASSFRDTASYNEQFF
TRBV19	-	TRBD2	TRBJ2-3	TGTGCCACCTCGACTAGCGGGAGGGCTACGCAGTATTTT	CATSTSGRATQYF
TRBV5-1	-	-	TRBJ2-7	TGCGCCAGCAGCTTGTCCCAGGGCTACGAGCAGTACTTC	CASSLSQGYEQYF
TRBV5-1	-	-	TRBJ2-3	TGCGCCAGCAGCCCTGGTGTGACAGCCAGATCAGATACGCAGTATTTT	CASSPGVTARSDTQYF
TRBV7-9	few	-	TRBJ1-1	TGTGCCAGCAGCCGGCAGGACAGCCTCACTGAAGCTTTCTTT	CASSRQDSLTEAFF
TRBV29-1	few	TRBD2	TRBJ2-7	TGCAGCGTTGCAACTAGCGCCAGCTCCTACGAGCAGTACTTC	CSVATSASSYEQYF
TRBV10-3	few	-	TRBJ1-2	TGTGCCATCAGTGAGTCCGGAGGGGCCGCCTATGGCTACACCTTC	CAISESGGAAYGYTF
TRBV5-1	-	TRBD1	TRBJ1-2	TGCGCCAGCAGCTTGAGGTCAGGCAGGGGGCCGGGCTACACCTTC	CASSLRSGRGPGYTF
TRBV5-4	-	TRBD2	TRBJ2-7	TGTGCCAGCAGGGCGGGACTAGCGGGGGAAGAGCAGTACTTC	CASRAGLAGEEQYF
TRBV4-3	-	-	TRBJ2-2	TGCGCCAGCAGCCAAGATTCGATGTACAGTTGGACCGGGGAGCTGTTTTTT	CASSQDSMYSWTGELFF
TRBV20-1	-	TRBD2	TRBJ2-7	TGCAGTCCCGGGGGGGGACACGAGCAGTACTTC	CSPGGGHEQYF
TRBV7-9	-	-	TRBJ2-2	TGTTCCAGCAGCCTAAACACCGGGGAGCTGTTTTTT	CSSSLNTGELFF
TRBV15	-	-	TRBJ2-3	TGTGCCACCAGCCAAGGTGAGGGTACGCAGTATTTT	CATSQGEGTQYF
TRBV11-3	-	TRBD1	TRBJ2-5	TGTGCCAGCAGCTTACAGGGACAGGGGGAAGGGACCCAGTACTTC	CASSLQGQGEGTQYF
TRBV27	-	-	TRBJ1-6	TGTGCCAGCAGTTTGGAGGGCGTAGGTCATTCACCCCTCCACTTT	CASSLEGVGHSPLHF
TRBV7-3	-	TRBD2	TRBJ2-5	TGTGCCAGCAGCCCTAGCGGTCCCCAAGAGACCCAGTACTTC	CASSPSGPQETQYF
TRBV5-1	-	-	TRBJ2-7	TGCGCCAGCAGCTTGTCTGGTGACAGCTCCACCTACGAGCAGTACTTC	CASSLSGDSSTYEQYF
TRBV27	-	TRBD1	TRBJ1-2	TGTGCCAGCAGTCCTCGGACAGGGGGAAGTGGCTACACCTTC	CASSPRTGGSGYTF
TRBV7-8	-	-	TRBJ2-1	TGTGCCAGCAGCCCGCCGGGGGTACAGTTCTTC	CASSPPGVQFF
TRBV29-1	-	TRBD2	TRBJ2-5	TGCAGCGTTGGAACCATAGCGGGAGTCGAAGAGACCCAGTACTTC	CSVGTIAGVEETQYF